This T cell receptor beta chain was found in a study of blood T cell repertoires in COVID-19. Study-wide context: Acute and convalescent COVID-19 samples came from the United States, Italy and Spain. In each case, the material was cDNA or gDNA derived from T cells, B-cell-depleted T cells, or PBMCs.

The V gene's germline CDR1 is SQVTM and CDR2 ANQGSEA. Trimming took 7 bases from V and 3 from J; bases not matched to a gene: 5. CDR3 length: 12 amino acids. Original processing notes: Researchers report that nucleated cell counts were estimated from reference gene primer amplification. TCRdb keeps only in-frame clones here, not all; method: immunoSEQ multiplex PCR. The V and J calls and the clone size are those of that table, but D and trimming were determined from the DNA. Of roughly 48,000 clones in the sample, approximately 89% are singletons; the top ten hold approximately 30%. This clone was seen only once.

This TCR was recovered from a woman older than 75 with acute or convalescent COVID-19. Specimen: peripheral blood. The chain carries TRBV29-1 and TRBJ2-7; 8 nucleotides match TRBD1. CDR3 sequence: CSALQGDYEQYF. CDR3 DNA: TGCAGCGCCCTACAGGGGGACTACGAGCAGTACTTC.